Described below is a single T cell receptor (beta chain) sequence and its context. The antigen is undetermined. The record originates from a study of OX40 agonist ivuxolimab in advanced cancers. Study findings and constraints: In the expanded peripheral T cells, antigen specificity was never determined.

Germline CDR1 and CDR2: SGHTA and FQGTGA. The CDR3 sequence is 15 residues long. V was pared by 1 base and J by 3 bases, with 3 bases of the junction left unmatched. Some clones are missing from TCRdb's copy, which holds only in-frame ones; the method was immunoSEQ multiplex PCR. Seen here are about 81,000 clones, approximately 85% observed once, and the top ten hold approximately 0.22%. This clonotype originated in an adult with an advanced solid tumor such as melanoma, head and neck, liver or kidney cancer. The sample here was CD4+ or CD8+ T cells sorted from blood, taken in a trial of the OX40 agonist ivuxolimab. The chain links TRBV7-3 to TRBJ2-1; TRBD2 matches 7 bases. The CDR3: CASSLMASGYNEQFF. The CDR3 nucleotides are TGTGCCAGCAGCTTAATGGCTAGCGGCTACAATGAGCAGTTCTTC.